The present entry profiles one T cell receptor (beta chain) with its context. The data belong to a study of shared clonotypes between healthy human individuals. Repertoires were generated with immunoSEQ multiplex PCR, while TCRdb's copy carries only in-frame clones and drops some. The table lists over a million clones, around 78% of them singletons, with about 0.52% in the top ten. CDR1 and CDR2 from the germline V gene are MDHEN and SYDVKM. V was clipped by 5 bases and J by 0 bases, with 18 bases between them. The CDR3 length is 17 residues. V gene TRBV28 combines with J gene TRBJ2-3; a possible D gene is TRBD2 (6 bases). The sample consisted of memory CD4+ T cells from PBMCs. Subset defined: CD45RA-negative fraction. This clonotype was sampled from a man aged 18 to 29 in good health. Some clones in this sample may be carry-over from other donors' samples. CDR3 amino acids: CASSPLRGRASTDTQYF. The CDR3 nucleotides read TGTGCCAGCAGTCCGTTGCGGGGCAGGGCCAGCACAGATACGCAGTATTTT.